This T cell receptor (beta chain) came from a study of T cells in localized non-small cell lung cancer. Overall study results and limits: Greater T cell density in blood accompanied longer overall survival. Heterogeneity within the tumor remains possible, as just one region underwent sequencing.

This CDR3 has 13 amino acids. In germline, CDR1 is SGHRS, CDR2 YFSETQ. V was clipped by 5 bases and J by 1 base, with 10 bases between them. The table came from immunoSEQ multiplex PCR; TCRdb's copy has only in-frame clones and leaves some out. Of over 45,000 clones in the sample, more than 85% were seen once. Details on this clone: Its antigen is still unknown.

This clonotype was sampled from a female donor with stage II lung adenocarcinoma. V is TRBV5-1 and J is TRBJ2-7; D not resolved. Sequences were derived from PBMCs, sampled before any cancer treatment. The DNA of the CDR3 is TGCGCCAGCAGTAGAGGTTCTTCCTACGAGCAGTACTTC. It yields the protein CASSRGSSYEQYF.